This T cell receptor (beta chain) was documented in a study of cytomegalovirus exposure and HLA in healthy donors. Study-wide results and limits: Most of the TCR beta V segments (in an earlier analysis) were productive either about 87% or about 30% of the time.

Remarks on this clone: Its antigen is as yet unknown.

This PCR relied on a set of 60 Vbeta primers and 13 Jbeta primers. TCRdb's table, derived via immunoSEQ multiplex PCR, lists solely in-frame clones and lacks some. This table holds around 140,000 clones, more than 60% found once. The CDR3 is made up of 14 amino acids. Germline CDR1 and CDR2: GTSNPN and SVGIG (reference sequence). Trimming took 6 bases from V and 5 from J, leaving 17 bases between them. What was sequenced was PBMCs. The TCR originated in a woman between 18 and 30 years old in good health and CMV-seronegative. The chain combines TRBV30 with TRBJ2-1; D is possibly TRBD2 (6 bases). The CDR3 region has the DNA TGTGCCTGTTTCCGGGGGATATTCAACAATGAGCAGTTCTTC. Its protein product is CACFRGIFNNEQFF.